These T cell receptor beta chains were read from a single sample in a study of PD-L1 blockade in urothelial cancer. TCRdb's table, derived via immunoSEQ multiplex PCR, lists solely in-frame clones and lacks some. The sample consists of about 45,000 clones, more than 70% of them appearing once. This material consisted of PBMCs, taken around atezolizumab (anti-PD-L1) treatment. Receptors were obtained from a donor aged 40 or over with urothelial cancer. The CDR3 runs from the conserved cysteine through the conserved F or W. The order of the fields is V gene, clone size, CDR3 length, J gene, D gene, CDR3 DNA, CDR3 protein. The D gene is left open where the match is weak. For some rows the clone size is stated as once, few or many, or as a class when expanded; others skip it.

>TRBV6-4|once|15|TRBJ1-2|NA
TGTGCCAGCAGTCCCGACCCAGGGGCGGCCTATGGCTACACCTTC
CASSPDPGAAYGYTF
>TRBV28|NA|15|TRBJ2-1|TRBD2
TGTGCCAGCAGTTTATGGACTAGCGGGGGTGAGGAGCAGTTCTTC
CASSLWTSGGEEQFF
>TRBV30|NA|13|TRBJ2-3|NA
TGTGCCTGGCAAGGGGCAGCGGGAGATACGCAGTATTTT
CAWQGAAGDTQYF
>TRBV19|NA|15|TRBJ2-3|NA
TGTGCCAGTAGTATTTGGGGGGTCCCCTCGGGTACGCAGTATTTT
CASSIWGVPSGTQYF
>TRBV28|NA|13|TRBJ1-2|NA
TGTGCCAGCACCCCACCAGGGTGGTATGGCTACACCTTC
CASTPPGWYGYTF
>TRBV11-3|NA|13|TRBJ2-7|NA
TGTGCCAGCAGCCTGGTGGAGGGGTACGAGCAGTACTTC
CASSLVEGYEQYF
>TRBV9|NA|18|TRBJ2-7|NA
TGTGCCAGCAGCGTAACCCCCCGGGGGACCCCCCCCTGGTACGAGCAGTACTTC
CASSVTPRGTPPWYEQYF
>TRBV7-9|NA|12|TRBJ1-2|NA
TGTGCCAGCAGCCCACAGGACAATGGCTACACCTTC
CASSPQDNGYTF
>TRBV30|NA|17|TRBJ2-6|NA
TGTGCCTACCCGGGAGGCAAGGGACACTCTGGGGCCAACGTCCTGACTTTC
CAYPGGKGHSGANVLTF
>TRBV11-3|once|12|TRBJ2-1|TRBD2
TGTGCCAGCAGCCCGGGGCGGGAGGGGCTGTTCTTC
CASSPGREGLFF
>TRBV19|NA|14|TRBJ2-1|TRBD2
TGTGCCAGTAGACCGGGACTAGCGTACAATGAGCAGTTCTTC
CASRPGLAYNEQFF
>TRBV5-6|NA|16|TRBJ2-1|TRBD2
TGTGCCAGCAGCCAGACCACGGGACTACCCACGGGGGAGCAGTTCTTC
CASSQTTGLPTGEQFF
>TRBV9|NA|10|TRBJ2-3|NA
TGTGCCAGCAGCGGCCGGACGCAGTATTTT
CASSGRTQYF
>TRBV28|NA|14|TRBJ2-7|NA
TGTGCCAGCAGGGACCTAGAGGAGGTCTCGGAGCAGTACTTC
CASRDLEEVSEQYF
>TRBV7-8|NA|15|TRBJ1-3|NA
TGTGCCAGCAGCCCCCTCCAGGGGTCTGGAAACACCATATATTTT
CASSPLQGSGNTIYF
>TRBV28|NA|16|TRBJ1-5|NA
TGTGCCAGCACCGTGGGTGGGGCTAGGGGTTATCAGCCCCAGCATTTT
CASTVGGARGYQPQHF